This T cell receptor (beta chain) originates from a study of cytomegalovirus exposure and HLA in healthy donors. Study-wide background: Out of 150 million to 200 million T cells, an earlier analysis found about 100 million unique TCR beta sequences in total.

Amplification used 60 Vbeta primers and 13 Jbeta primers. This table comes from immunoSEQ multiplex PCR, and its TCRdb copy is limited to in-frame clones, with some not included. The sample yields about 160,000 clones, about three quarters seen once. This clone was seen only a few times. What it binds is not known. Whole-study findings and limits: One variant, a missense change in DCLRE1C, was linked in a later analysis to TCR beta V- and J-gene trimming. Across donors, presence/absence analyses took sequencing depth to be roughly uniform. Reportedly, TCR beta sequences accurately predicted HLA-A and HLA-B alleles in most subjects.

V was shortened by 5 bases and J by 2 bases, with 11 bases between the two germline ends. The V gene's germline CDR1 is SGHTA and CDR2 FQGTGA. The CDR3 has 14 amino acids. This chain uses TRBV7-3 with TRBJ2-3; a weak D match, TRBD2 (6 bases). The clonotype originates from a young woman in good health and CMV-seronegative. The sequencing sample was made of PBMCs. CDR3 nucleotides: TGTGCCAGCAGCCCATGGGGACTCACAGATACGCAGTATTTT. Amino acid sequence: CASSPWGLTDTQYF.